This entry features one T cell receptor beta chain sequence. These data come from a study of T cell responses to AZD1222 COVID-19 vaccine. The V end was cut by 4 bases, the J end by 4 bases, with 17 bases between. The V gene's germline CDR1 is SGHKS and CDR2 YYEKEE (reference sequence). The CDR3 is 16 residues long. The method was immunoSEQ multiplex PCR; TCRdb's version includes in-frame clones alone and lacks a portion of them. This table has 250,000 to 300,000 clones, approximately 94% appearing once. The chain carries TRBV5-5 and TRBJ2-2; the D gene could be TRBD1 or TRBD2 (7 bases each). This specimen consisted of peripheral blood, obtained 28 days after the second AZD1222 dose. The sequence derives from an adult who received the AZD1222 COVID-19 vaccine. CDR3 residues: CASSLRRGGSTGELFF. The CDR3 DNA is TGTGCCAGCAGCCTACGCAGGGGGGGGTCCACCGGGGAGCTGTTTTTT. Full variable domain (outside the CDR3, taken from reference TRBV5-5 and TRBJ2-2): DAGVTQSPTHLIKTRGQQVTLRCSPISGHKSVSWYQQVLGQGPQFIFQYYEKEERGRGNFPDRFSARQFPNYSSELNVNALLLGDSALYLCASSLRRGGSTGELFFGEGSRLTVL.